This T cell receptor beta chain was profiled in a study of shared clonotypes between healthy human individuals. Whole-study context: Three plates each covered CD4 naive and memory; CD8 naive two, CD8 memory one.

Profiling relied on immunoSEQ multiplex PCR, and the TCRdb table lists in-frame clones only, not all of them. Altogether around 2,100,000 clones are present, roughly 94% being singletons, with the ten largest covering 1% to 1.5%. CD45RO-negative CD8 cells positively selected for CCR7 made up the naive population, which excluded terminally differentiated effector memory CD45RA+ cells. The sequenced sample was naive CD8+ T cells sorted from blood. This TCR derives from a man between 18 and 29 years old in good health.

CDR3 loop: CASSAGGRGANYGYTF. The CDR3 DNA follows: TGTGCCAGCAGCGCAGGGGGCCGGGGGGCCAACTATGGCTACACCTTC. V usage is TRBV11-2 and J usage is TRBJ1-2, with 8 bases identical to TRBD1. The CDR3 spans 16 residues. Trimming cost V 5 bases and J 2 bases; bases outside gene matches: 10. Germline CDR1 SGHAT, CDR2 FQNNGV.